Following are 4 T cell receptor beta chains from one sample sequenced in a study of T cells after yellow fever vaccination. TCRdb itself ran the 5' RACE reads through MiXCR, one entry per CDR3 protein. The sample carries around 320,000 distinct CDR3 sequences, approximately 4.3% recorded once. The sample consisted of PBMCs, taken 15 days after the yellow fever booster vaccination. The receptors come from a man aged 18-30 years who received the YFV17D yellow fever vaccine.

V usage is TRBV5-1 and J usage is TRBJ2-5; TRBD1 is a possible D gene (6 bases). The CDR3 is 14 residues long. From germline, CDR1 is SGHRS and CDR2 YFSETQ. The V and J ends lost 4 bases and 2 bases respectively, with 12 bases between them. This chain's CDR3 is CASSALQGQETQYF. The CDR3 nucleotides read TGCGCCAGCAGCGCATTACAGGGACAAGAGACCCAGTACTTC.

Ten or more counts support this clonotype. The V call is TRBV7-6, the J call TRBJ2-1, with D perhaps TRBD1 (6 bases). Germline loops: CDR1 SGHVS, CDR2 FNYEAQ. Trimming took off 5 bases at V and 9 bases at J, with 14 bases between the two ends. There are 13 residues in the CDR3. The CDR3 nucleotides read TGTGCCAGCAGCACCTCCCAGGGGAGTGAGCAGTTCTTC. Translated: CASSTSQGSEQFF.

The rearrangement links TRBV7-2 to TRBJ1-2, with 11 bases identical to TRBD1. The CDR3 totals 15 residues. Germline loops: CDR1 SGHTA, CDR2 FQGNSA. The V and J ends lost 4 bases and 3 bases, in that order; junction bases with no gene match: 4. The CDR3 sequence is CASSSRTGGDYGYTF. In DNA form, the CDR3 reads TGTGCCAGCAGCTCCCGGACAGGGGGCGACTATGGCTACACCTTC.

This clonotype has only a few counts. The chain uses TRBV7-9 and TRBJ1-2; a possible D gene is TRBD1 (6 bases). Germline assignment: CDR1 SEHNR and CDR2 FQNEAQ (reference sequence). The CDR3 length is 18 residues. The V end was cut by 3 bases, the J end by 3 bases, with 23 bases between. The CDR3 region has the DNA TGTGCCAGCAGCTTTTCCCGGCCAGGGGCCGGGGACGACTATGGCTACACCTTC. Its protein product is CASSFSRPGAGDDYGYTF.